The rows below give T cell receptor beta chains drawn from one sample of a study of beta chain features in type 1 diabetes. Data came from immunoSEQ multiplex PCR; TCRdb stores just in-frame clones and leaves some out. The sample has 300,000 to 350,000 clones, less than 15% seen once. The sample consisted of central memory CD4+ T cells from blood. All receptors come from a man younger than 45 in good health. The CDR3 runs from the conserved cysteine through the conserved F or W. A D gene is named only where the DNA matches it firmly. Only part of the rows carry a size: once, few, many, or a class if the clone is expanded.

cdr3_length d_call j_call clone_size v_call cdr3_nt cdr3_aa
13 TRBD2 TRBJ2-1 few TRBV27 TGTGCCAGCAGTTTACGGGGGGGCGATGAGCAGTTCTTC CASSLRGGDEQFF
15 TRBD1 TRBJ2-7 NA TRBV11-2 TGTGCCAGCAGCATATTCGACAGGGGAAGCTACGAGCAGTACTTC CASSIFDRGSYEQYF
11 NA TRBJ1-1 few TRBV20-1 TGCAGTGCTAGTAAGGACAGAGAAGCTTTCTTT CSASKDREAFF
17 TRBD1 TRBJ1-2 NA TRBV2 TGTGCCAGCAGTGCCTTGGGACAGGGTGAAGGTAACTATGGCTACACCTTC CASSALGQGEGNYGYTF
15 NA TRBJ2-3 NA TRBV5-1 TGCGCCAGCAGCGGCCGGGACACATACACAGATACGCAGTATTTT CASSGRDTYTDTQYF
15 NA TRBJ2-1 NA TRBV9 TGTGCCAGCAGCTCAAGATACAGGGACTACAATGAGCAGTTCTTC CASSSRYRDYNEQFF
16 NA TRBJ1-3 few TRBV15 TGTGCCACCAGCAGAGGTGACGAGATCACTGGAAACACCATATATTTT CATSRGDEITGNTIYF
12 NA TRBJ1-2 NA TRBV14 TGTGCCAGCAGCCAAGATTTTATTGGCTACACCTTC CASSQDFIGYTF
15 TRBD1 TRBJ1-5 few TRBV4-1 TGCGCCAGCAGCCAAGAGGGGACAGTCGGGCAGCCCCAGCATTTT CASSQEGTVGQPQHF
16 TRBD1 TRBJ2-1 NA TRBV7-7 TGTGCCAGCAGCTTAAATGGTGGGACAGGGTACAATGAGCAGTTCTTC CASSLNGGTGYNEQFF
15 TRBD2 TRBJ2-2 few TRBV25-1 TGTGCCAGCAGGGGGCTAGCGGGGTATACCGGGGAGCTGTTTTTT CASRGLAGYTGELFF
14 TRBD1 TRBJ1-1 NA TRBV27 TGTGCCAGCAGTTCCAATACAGGGGTGACTGAAGCTTTCTTT CASSSNTGVTEAFF
12 NA TRBJ2-5 few TRBV10-3 TGTGCCATCGGCCAGGGCAAGGAGACCCAGTACTTC CAIGQGKETQYF
13 NA TRBJ1-1 few TRBV7-3 TGTGCCAGCAGTTCCCAAAAGAACACTGAAGCTTTCTTT CASSSQKNTEAFF
14 TRBD1 TRBJ1-5 NA TRBV4-1 TGCGCCAGCAGCTCACAGGGGCAGAATCAGCCCCAGCATTTT CASSSQGQNQPQHF
16 NA TRBJ2-2 NA TRBV7-2 TGTGCCAGCAGCTCCCTACAGCGTTCAGGCACCGGGGAGCTGTTTTTT CASSSLQRSGTGELFF
15 TRBD1 TRBJ1-2 NA TRBV6-1 TGTGCCAGCAGTGAAGAAACAGGGGGCTTCTATGGCTACACCTTC CASSEETGGFYGYTF
12 NA TRBJ1-5 few TRBV6-5 TGTGCCATGGGGTATGAGAATCAGCCCCAGCATTTT CAMGYENQPQHF